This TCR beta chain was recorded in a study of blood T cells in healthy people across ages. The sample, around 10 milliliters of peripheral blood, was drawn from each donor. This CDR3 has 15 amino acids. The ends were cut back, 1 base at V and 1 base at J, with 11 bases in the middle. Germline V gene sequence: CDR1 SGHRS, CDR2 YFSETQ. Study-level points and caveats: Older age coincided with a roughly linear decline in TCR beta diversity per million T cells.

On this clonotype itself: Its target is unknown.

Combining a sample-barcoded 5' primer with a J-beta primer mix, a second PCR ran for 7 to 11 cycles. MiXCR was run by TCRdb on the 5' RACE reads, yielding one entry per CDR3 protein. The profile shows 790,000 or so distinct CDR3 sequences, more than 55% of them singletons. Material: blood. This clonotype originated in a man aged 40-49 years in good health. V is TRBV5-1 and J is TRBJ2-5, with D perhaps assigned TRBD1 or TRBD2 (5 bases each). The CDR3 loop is CASSLRVGGQETQYF. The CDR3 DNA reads TGCGCCAGCAGCTTGCGTGTTGGGGGCCAAGAGACCCAGTACTTC. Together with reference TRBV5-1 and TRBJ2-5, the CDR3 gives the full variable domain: KAGVTQTPRYLIKTRGQQVTLSCSPISGHRSVSWYQQTPGQGLQFLFEYFSETQRNKGNFPGRFSGRQFSNSRSEMNVSTLELGDSALYLCASSLRVGGQETQYFGPGTRLLVL.